Sequencing of this T cell receptor beta chain was carried out in a study of T cells in localized non-small cell lung cancer. This CDR3 is built from 14 residues. Germline assignment: CDR1 SGHTA and CDR2 FQGTGA. Trimming shortened V by 5 bases and J by 1 base, and 11 bases separated the two germline ends. Regarding this clone: Its target is unknown.

The protocol was immunoSEQ multiplex PCR, while the TCRdb copy is restricted to in-frame clones and leaves out a portion. Of tens of thousands of clones listed, about nine tenths are singletons. Study results and limitations: There was an association of higher blood T cell density with longer overall survival. Appearances in adjacent lung were noted for a median approximately 50 of the top 100 tumor clones. Sequencing was restricted to one tumor region; therefore, heterogeneity remains possible.

The rearrangement uses TRBV7-3 and TRBJ1-2, with a possible D match to TRBD1 (5 bases). The input for sequencing was peripheral blood, taken before any cancer treatment. This sequence originates from a woman aged 35 to 70 with stage I lung adenocarcinoma. CDR3 bases: TGTGCCAGCAGCCCCGGGGGTAGTAACTATGGCTACACCTTC. This translates into CASSPGGSNYGYTF.